The rows below give T cell receptor beta chains drawn from one sample of a study of control samples from healthy donors and cancer patients. Only in-frame clones appear in the TCRdb table, and some are missing; sequencing was by immunoSEQ multiplex PCR. The data hold about 170,000 clones, with just over 85% observed a single time. Sequenced: blood. All receptors derive from a woman aged 25-40 years in good health. The CDR3 runs from the conserved cysteine through the conserved F or W. D genes are given only for firm matches. Some rows have no size entry. The others give once, few or many, or a class for an expanded clone.

clone_size	d_call	v_call	j_call	cdr3_aa	cdr3_nt
-	TRBD1	TRBV29-1	TRBJ1-1	CSVGTGLTEAFF	TGCAGCGTGGGGACAGGGCTAACTGAAGCTTTCTTT
-	TRBD1	TRBV5-1	TRBJ1-2	CASSTTQTGSGYGYTF	TGCGCCAGCAGCACGACTCAGACAGGGTCAGGATATGGCTACACCTTC
-	-	TRBV3-1/TRBV3-2	TRBJ1-3	CASSQSEIPNTIYF	TGTGCCAGCAGCCAAAGTGAAATTCCGAACACCATATATTTT
-	-	TRBV9	TRBJ1-1	CASSVGSGLLAEAFF	TGTGCCAGCAGCGTAGGGTCAGGGCTGTTGGCTGAAGCTTTCTTT
-	TRBD1	TRBV3-1/TRBV3-2	TRBJ2-1	CASSQETGLDEQFF	TGTGCCAGCAGCCAAGAGACAGGGCTTGATGAGCAGTTCTTC
-	-	TRBV5-4	TRBJ2-7	CASSRAGSGFYEQYF	TGTGCCAGCAGCCGCGCCGGCAGCGGATTCTACGAGCAGTACTTC
-	-	TRBV5-6	TRBJ1-2	CASSRVGGYTF	TGTGCCAGCAGCCGGGTAGGGGGCTACACCTTC
-	TRBD2	TRBV28	TRBJ2-3	CASSIRLAGSSDTQYF	TGTGCCAGCAGCATCAGACTAGCGGGATCCTCAGATACGCAGTATTTT
-	TRBD1	TRBV6-5	TRBJ2-7	CASSAYWTGDYEQYF	TGTGCCAGCAGCGCGTACTGGACAGGGGACTACGAGCAGTACTTC
-	-	TRBV7-8	TRBJ1-4	CASSLSPPTGNEKLFF	TGTGCCAGCAGCTTAAGTCCCCCGACGGGTAATGAAAAACTGTTTTTT
-	TRBD1	TRBV24-1	TRBJ1-2	CATSGPGTGDYGYTF	TGTGCCACCAGTGGCCCCGGGACAGGGGATTATGGCTACACCTTC
few	-	TRBV7-2	TRBJ2-5	CASSLGWYIETQYF	TGTGCCAGCAGCTTAGGCTGGTATATTGAGACCCAGTACTTC
few	-	TRBV28	TRBJ1-1	CASRSPPLPEAFF	TGTGCCAGCCGGAGCCCCCCTCTCCCTGAAGCTTTCTTT
-	TRBD1	TRBV3-1/TRBV3-2	TRBJ1-2	CASSQDVGDSYGYTF	TGTGCCAGCAGCCAAGATGTCGGGGACAGTTATGGCTACACCTTC
-	TRBD1	TRBV28	TRBJ2-7	CASSPPTGAPYEQYF	TGTGCCAGCAGTCCCCCGACAGGGGCCCCCTACGAGCAGTACTTC
-	-	TRBV4-2	TRBJ2-3	CASSQESTNRGADTQYF	TGTGCCAGCAGCCAAGAGTCTACGAACCGAGGAGCAGATACGCAGTATTTT
-	TRBD1	TRBV6-5	TRBJ1-4	CASSPTGLEEKLFF	TGTGCCAGCAGTCCGACAGGGTTAGAGGAAAAACTGTTTTTT
-	-	TRBV14	TRBJ1-4	CASSPWTNEKLFF	TGTGCCAGCAGCCCGTGGACGAATGAAAAACTGTTTTTT
-	TRBD1	TRBV2	TRBJ1-2	CASSAGQGGVGGYTF	TGTGCCAGCAGTGCTGGACAGGGGGGTGTAGGTGGCTACACCTTC
-	-	TRBV9	TRBJ1-2	CASNRDESGYGYTF	TGTGCCAGCAACCGGGACGAATCGGGCTATGGCTACACCTTC
-	-	TRBV4-1	TRBJ1-1	CASSQESLRHFF	TGCGCCAGCAGCCAAGAGTCCCTTCGTCATTTCTTT
-	TRBD1	TRBV6-4	TRBJ1-1	CASSALGRGQTEAFF	TGTGCCAGCAGTGCCCTGGGGAGGGGGCAGACTGAAGCTTTCTTT
-	-	TRBV21-1	TRBJ2-3	CASSIAGSPSSTDTQYF	TGTGCCAGCAGCATAGCAGGTTCTCCATCTAGCACAGATACGCAGTATTTT
once	TRBD2	TRBV9	TRBJ2-1	CASSVVASGYNEQFF	TGTGCCAGCAGCGTAGTCGCTAGCGGATACAATGAGCAGTTCTTC
once	-	TRBV7-9	TRBJ2-5	CASRLSGQLVGETQYF	TGTGCCAGCCGGCTCTCGGGGCAGTTGGTCGGAGAGACCCAGTACTTC
-	-	TRBV7-9	TRBJ1-5	CASSAQGGQPQHF	TGTGCCAGCAGCGCACAGGGTGGTCAGCCCCAGCATTTT
-	-	TRBV6-5	TRBJ2-5	CASSPDREQETQYF	TGTGCCAGCAGCCCGGATAGGGAACAAGAGACCCAGTACTTC
-	-	TRBV12-3/TRBV12-4	TRBJ1-3	CASSPPVANTIYF	TGTGCCAGCAGTCCCCCGGTTGCCAACACCATATATTTT